What follows is one TCR beta chain and its context. The antigen remains unidentified. The sample belongs to a study of blood T cells in healthy people across ages. Background on the study: Through template switching, about one barcoded beta molecule was captured per two T cells, as measured in model experiments. Study results and caveats: TCR beta diversity per million T cells fell roughly linearly with age.

Sample-barcoded 5' priming and a J-beta primer mix drove a second PCR of roughly 6 to 12 cycles. A single record per CDR3 protein comes from TCRdb applying MiXCR to the 5' RACE reads. The sample lists hundreds of thousands of distinct CDR3 sequences, more than 40% seen once, with around 21% in the top ten. V was cut by 2 bases and J by 6 bases, with 14 bases left in between. The length of the CDR3 is 14 residues. In germline, CDR1 is SGHRS, CDR2 YFSETQ. The source material was blood. The chain employs TRBV5-1 and TRBJ1-2; D is uncertain. The receptor was isolated from a man between 60 and 75 years old in good health. The CDR3 coding sequence is TGCGCCAGCAGCTTCGGACGGGTTTCGGATGGCTACACCTTC. Protein sequence: CASSFGRVSDGYTF. Variable domain in full (rest from reference TRBV5-1 and TRBJ1-2): KAGVTQTPRYLIKTRGQQVTLSCSPISGHRSVSWYQQTPGQGLQFLFEYFSETQRNKGNFPGRFSGRQFSNSRSEMNVSTLELGDSALYLCASSFGRVSDGYTFGSGTRLTVV.